What follows are 12 T cell receptor beta chains derived from one specimen sequenced in a study of CD49a tissue-resident CD8 T cells in human skin. Generated by immunoSEQ multiplex PCR, the TCRdb table keeps only in-frame clones and is missing some. This sample has about 950 clones, with roughly three fifths found just once. The sample consisted of CLA- CD8+ effector memory T cells sorted from blood. The origin of the receptors is a human donor in good health.

J is TRBJ2-2 and V is TRBV6-5; D is unclear. The CDR3 contains 15 residues. With 6 bases removed from V and 2 bases from J, the gap between germline ends came to 13 bases. Germline assignment: CDR1 MNHEY and CDR2 SVGAGI. The CDR3 region has the DNA TGTGCCAGCAGCCACGTTGAGGTTAACACCGGGGAGCTGTTTTTT. It codes for CASSHVEVNTGELFF.

This clone is labeled as large. This chain connects TRBV12-2 to TRBJ2-3; TRBD2 is the table's D call and was not checked against the DNA. TRBV12-2 is termed a pseudogene. The CDR3 extends over 17 amino acids. The CDR3 loop is CASRLSRGNFSTDTQYF. The DNA of the CDR3 is TGTGCAAGTCGCTTGTCACGGGGTAACTTTAGCACAGATACGCAGTATTTT.

CDR3 region: CASSWTQGSSEQYF. CDR3 sequence (DNA): TGCGCCAGCAGCTGGACCCAGGGTTCAAGCGAGCAGTACTTC. The chain recombines TRBV5-1 with TRBJ2-5, with D possibly TRBD1 on 5 matching bases. The end of the DNA is better explained by TRBJ2-7, so the J call may be wrong. Germline CDR1 and CDR2: SGHRS and YFSETQ. This CDR3 spans 14 amino acids.

This chain joins TRBV19 and TRBJ2-1; 9 positions match TRBD2. Unmatched junction bases numbered 12, after V lost 0 bases and J lost 0 bases. The CDR3 contains 20 residues. The germline V gene encodes CDR1 LNHDA and CDR2 SQIVND (reference sequence). CDR3 region: CASSIDLTSGLSSSYNEQFF. DNA of the CDR3: TGTGCCAGTAGTATAGACCTGACTAGCGGTCTATCTAGCTCCTACAATGAGCAGTTCTTC.

V is TRBV29-1 and J is TRBJ2-1; D gene uncertain. The germline gives CDR1 SQVTM, CDR2 ANQGSEA. The CDR3 consists of 16 residues. V lost 2 bases, J lost 0 bases, and 14 bases lay in between. CDR3 loop: CSVESPDRSSYNEQFF. The DNA of the CDR3 is TGCAGCGTTGAATCCCCTGACCGGAGCTCCTACAATGAGCAGTTCTTC.

The chain couples TRBV9 to TRBJ2-2; 9 nucleotides agree with TRBD1. CDR3 length: 17 residues. The germline V gene encodes CDR1 SGDLS and CDR2 YYNGEE. V was pared by 0 bases and J by 0 bases, with 3 bases of the junction left unmatched. CDR3 coding DNA: TGTGCCAGCAGCGTAGTAAGGGACAGGGCGAACACCGGGGAGCTGTTTTTT. Translated, it gives CASSVVRDRANTGELFF.

This clone has more than one count but fewer than ten. The rearrangement links TRBV6-1 to TRBJ1-5; D is possibly TRBD1 (6 bases). Germline-derived CDR1 and CDR2 are MNHNS and SASEGT. This CDR3 comprises 15 residues. Trimming shortened V by 6 bases and J by 9 bases, and 21 bases separated the two germline ends. The CDR3 region has the DNA TGTGCCAGCAGGTCCGGACGGAGGGGAGGGGGGCCCCAGCATTTT. Amino acid sequence: CASRSGRRGGGPQHF.

The genes are TRBV7-9 and TRBJ2-1, with TRBD2 matching 8 bases. Per germline, CDR1 SEHNR and CDR2 FQNEAQ (reference sequence). V lost 2 bases and J lost 8; bases outside the gene matches: 8. This CDR3 has 15 amino acids. The CDR3 nucleotides read TGTGCCAGCAGCTTATTCCCAGCGGGAGTTGATGAGCAGTTCTTC. It specifies CASSLFPAGVDEQFF.

V and J are TRBV4-3 and TRBJ2-1; no reliable D call. With 4 bases removed from V and 5 bases from J, the gap between germline ends came to 15 bases. Per the germline V gene, CDR1 is LGHNA and CDR2 is YSLEER. This CDR3 is 15 amino acids long. CDR3 protein: CASSPSQTPNNEQFF. Written as DNA, the CDR3 is TGCGCCAGCAGCCCCTCCCAGACACCGAACAATGAGCAGTTCTTC.

The genes are TRBV10-3 and TRBJ2-1; unclear D gene. CDR3 size: 11 residues. Trimming removed 6 bases at V and 7 bases at J, with 7 bases between. The germline CDR1 and CDR2 sequences are ENHRY and SYGVKD. In DNA form, the CDR3 reads TGTGCCATCAGCCTGGAGAATGAGCAGTTCTTC. Translated, it gives CAISLENEQFF.

This chain's CDR3 is CASSQGERGGNTEAFF. CDR3 DNA sequence: TGCGCCAGCAGCCAAGGGGAGCGGGGAGGGAACACTGAAGCTTTCTTT. The rearrangement joins TRBV4-1 to TRBJ1-1; no definite D call. The V gene lost 1 base and the J gene lost 1 base, with 13 bases spanning the gap. Germline assignment: CDR1 MGHRA and CDR2 YSYEKL. The CDR3 loop spans 16 amino acids.

The chain uses TRBV9 and TRBJ1-5, with 7 bases lining up with TRBD1. The length of the CDR3 is 16 residues. The trim removed 4 bases at V and 3 bases at J, leaving 10 bases unmatched. Germline CDR1 SGDLS, CDR2 YYNGEE. The CDR3 loop is CASSLTGRGINQPQHF. Written as DNA, the CDR3 is TGTGCCAGCAGCTTGACAGGGAGAGGTATCAATCAGCCCCAGCATTTT. Supplemented by reference TRBV9 and TRBJ1-5, the full variable domain reads DSGVTQTPKHLITATGQRVTLRCSPRSGDLSVYWYQQSLDQGLQFLIQYYNGEERAKGNILERFSAQQFPDLHSELNLSSLELGDSALYFCASSLTGRGINQPQHFGDGTRLSIL.